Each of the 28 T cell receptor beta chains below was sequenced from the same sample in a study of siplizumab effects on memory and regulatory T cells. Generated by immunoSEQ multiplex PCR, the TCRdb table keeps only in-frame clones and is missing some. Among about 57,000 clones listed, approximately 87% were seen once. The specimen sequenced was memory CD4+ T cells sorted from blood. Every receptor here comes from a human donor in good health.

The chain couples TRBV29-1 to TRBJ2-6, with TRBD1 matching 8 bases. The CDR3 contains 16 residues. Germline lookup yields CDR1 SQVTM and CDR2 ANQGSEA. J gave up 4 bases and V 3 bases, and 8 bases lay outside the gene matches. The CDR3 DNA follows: TGCAGCGTTGAGGCATACAGGGGGGCGGGGGCCAACGTCCTGACTTTC. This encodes CSVEAYRGAGANVLTF.

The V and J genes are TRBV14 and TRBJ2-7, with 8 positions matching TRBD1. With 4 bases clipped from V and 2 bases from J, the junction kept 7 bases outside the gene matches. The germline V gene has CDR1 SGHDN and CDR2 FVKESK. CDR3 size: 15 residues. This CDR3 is CASSRSGTGAYEQYF. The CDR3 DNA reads TGTGCCAGCAGCCGGTCCGGGACAGGAGCCTACGAGCAGTACTTC. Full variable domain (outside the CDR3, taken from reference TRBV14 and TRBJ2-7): EAGVTQFPSHSVIEKGQTVTLRCDPISGHDNLYWYRRVMGKEIKFLLHFVKESKQDESGMPNNRFLAERTGGTYSTLKVQPAELEDSGVYFCASSRSGTGAYEQYFGPGTRLTVT.

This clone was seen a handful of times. In nucleotides, the CDR3 is TGTGCCAGCAAAACACGGGAAGAAAAACTGTTTTTT. It yields the protein CASKTREEKLFF. The V and J genes are TRBV6-5 and TRBJ1-4; D is unresolved. Per the germline V gene, CDR1 is MNHEY and CDR2 is SVGAGI. The CDR3 length is 12 residues. V lost 7 bases to trimming and J lost 8 bases, with 11 bases between them.

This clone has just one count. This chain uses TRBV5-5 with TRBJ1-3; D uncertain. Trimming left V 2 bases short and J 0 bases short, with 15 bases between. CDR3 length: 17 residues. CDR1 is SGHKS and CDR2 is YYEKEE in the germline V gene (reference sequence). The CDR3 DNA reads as TGTGCCAGCAGCTTCAGGCGGCTCCTTAGCTCTGGAAACACCATATATTTT. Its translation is CASSFRRLLSSGNTIYF.

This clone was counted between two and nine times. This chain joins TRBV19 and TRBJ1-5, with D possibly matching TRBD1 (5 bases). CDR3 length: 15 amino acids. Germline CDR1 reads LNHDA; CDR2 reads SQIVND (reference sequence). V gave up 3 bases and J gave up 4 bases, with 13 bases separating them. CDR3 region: CASSMMAGLNQPQHF. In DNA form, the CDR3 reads TGTGCCAGTAGTATGATGGCAGGGCTGAATCAGCCCCAGCATTTT.

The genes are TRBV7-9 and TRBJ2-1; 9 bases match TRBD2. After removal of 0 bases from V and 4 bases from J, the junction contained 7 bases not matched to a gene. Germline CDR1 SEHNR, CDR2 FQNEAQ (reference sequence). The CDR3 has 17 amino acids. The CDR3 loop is CASSLAVLAGKYNEQFF. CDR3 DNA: TGTGCCAGCAGCTTAGCCGTCCTAGCGGGGAAATACAATGAGCAGTTCTTC.

CDR3: CASTRDPWNEQFF. The CDR3 bases are TGTGCCAGCACCCGCGATCCTTGGAATGAGCAGTTCTTC. The chain is built from TRBV6-6 and TRBJ2-1, with D uncertain. Germline CDR1 reads MNHNY; CDR2 reads SVGAGI (reference sequence). This CDR3 spans 13 amino acids. Trimming stripped 7 bases from V and 7 bases from J, with 14 bases between.

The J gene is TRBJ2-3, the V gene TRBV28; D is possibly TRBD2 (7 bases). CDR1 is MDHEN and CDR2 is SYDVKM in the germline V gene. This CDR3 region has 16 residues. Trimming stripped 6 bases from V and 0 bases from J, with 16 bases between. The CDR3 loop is CASSRRRGASTDTQYF. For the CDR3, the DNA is TGTGCCAGCAGCCGAAGACGGGGGGCGAGCACAGATACGCAGTATTTT.

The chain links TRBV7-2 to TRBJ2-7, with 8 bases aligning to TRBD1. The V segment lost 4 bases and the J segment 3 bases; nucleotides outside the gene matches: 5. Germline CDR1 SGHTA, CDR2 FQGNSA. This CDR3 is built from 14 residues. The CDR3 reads CASSSGQGFYEQYF. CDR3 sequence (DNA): TGTGCCAGCAGCTCCGGACAGGGATTCTACGAGCAGTACTTC. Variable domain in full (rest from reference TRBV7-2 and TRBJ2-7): GAGVSQSPSNKVTEKGKDVELRCDPISGHTALYWYRQSLGQGLEFLIYFQGNSAPDKSGLPSDRFSAERTGGSVSTLTIQRTQQEDSAVYLCASSSGQGFYEQYFGPGTRLTVT.

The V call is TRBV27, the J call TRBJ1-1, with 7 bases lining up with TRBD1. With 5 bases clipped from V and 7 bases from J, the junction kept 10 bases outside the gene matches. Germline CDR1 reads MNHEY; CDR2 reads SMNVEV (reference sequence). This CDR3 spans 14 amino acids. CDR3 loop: CASSRRQGGFEAFF. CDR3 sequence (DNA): TGTGCCAGCAGTCGCCGACAGGGAGGGTTTGAAGCTTTCTTT.

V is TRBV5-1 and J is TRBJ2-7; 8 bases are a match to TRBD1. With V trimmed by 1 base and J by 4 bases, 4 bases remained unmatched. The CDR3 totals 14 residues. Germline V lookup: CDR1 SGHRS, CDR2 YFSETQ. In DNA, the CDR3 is TGCGCCAGCAGCTTGACAGGGGGACCTTACGAGCAGTACTTC. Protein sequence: CASSLTGGPYEQYF.

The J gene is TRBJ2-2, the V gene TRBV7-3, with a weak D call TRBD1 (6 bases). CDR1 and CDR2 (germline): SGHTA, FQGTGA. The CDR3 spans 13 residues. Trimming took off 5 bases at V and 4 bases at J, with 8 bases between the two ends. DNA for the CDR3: TGTGCCAGCAGCCTGGACAGCACCGGGGAGCTGTTTTTT. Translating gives CASSLDSTGELFF.

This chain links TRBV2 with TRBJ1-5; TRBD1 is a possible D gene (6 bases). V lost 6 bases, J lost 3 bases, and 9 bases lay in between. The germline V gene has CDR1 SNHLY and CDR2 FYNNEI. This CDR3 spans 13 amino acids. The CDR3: CASRRQANQPQHF. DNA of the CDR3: TGTGCCAGCAGAAGACAGGCCAATCAGCCCCAGCATTTT.

The CDR3 DNA is TGCGCCAGCAGCTGGGGGACAGGGGATGGCTACACCTTC. It translates to CASSWGTGDGYTF. V and J are TRBV5-1 and TRBJ1-2; 10 bases match TRBD1. V dropped 3 bases and J dropped 6; count of bases not matched to a gene: 2. The germline V gene encodes CDR1 SGHRS and CDR2 YFSETQ. The CDR3 consists of 13 residues.

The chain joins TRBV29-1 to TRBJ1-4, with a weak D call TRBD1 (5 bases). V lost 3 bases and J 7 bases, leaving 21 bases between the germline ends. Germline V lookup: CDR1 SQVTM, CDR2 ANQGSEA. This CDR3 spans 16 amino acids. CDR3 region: CSVDGGRGGRSEKLFF. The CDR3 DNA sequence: TGCAGCGTTGACGGAGGTCGCGGGGGACGGAGTGAAAAACTGTTTTTT.

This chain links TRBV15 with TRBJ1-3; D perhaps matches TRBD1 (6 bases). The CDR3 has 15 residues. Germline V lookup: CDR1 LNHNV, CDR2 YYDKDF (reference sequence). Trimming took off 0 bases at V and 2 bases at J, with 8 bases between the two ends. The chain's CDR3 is CATSREEGAGNTIYF. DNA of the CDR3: TGTGCCACCAGCAGAGAGGAGGGGGCTGGAAACACCATATATTTT.

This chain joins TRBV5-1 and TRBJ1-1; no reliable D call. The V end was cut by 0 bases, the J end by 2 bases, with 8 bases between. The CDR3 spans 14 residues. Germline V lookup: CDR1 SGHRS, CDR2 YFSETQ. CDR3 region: CASSLGRSNTEAFF. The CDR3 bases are TGCGCCAGCAGCTTGGGCAGGTCAAACACTGAAGCTTTCTTT.

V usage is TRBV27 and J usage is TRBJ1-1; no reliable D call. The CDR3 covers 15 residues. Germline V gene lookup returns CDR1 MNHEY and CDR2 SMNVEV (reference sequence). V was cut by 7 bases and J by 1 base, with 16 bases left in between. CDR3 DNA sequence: TGTGCCAGCACTCCCGAATCCCCCGGGAACACTGAAGCTTTCTTT. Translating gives CASTPESPGNTEAFF.

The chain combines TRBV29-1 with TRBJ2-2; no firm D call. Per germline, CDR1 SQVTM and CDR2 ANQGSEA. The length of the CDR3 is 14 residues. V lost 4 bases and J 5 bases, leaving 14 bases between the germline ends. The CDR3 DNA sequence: TGCAGCGTTGCCGGACCCACCCGGACCGGGGAGCTGTTTTTT. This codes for CSVAGPTRTGELFF.

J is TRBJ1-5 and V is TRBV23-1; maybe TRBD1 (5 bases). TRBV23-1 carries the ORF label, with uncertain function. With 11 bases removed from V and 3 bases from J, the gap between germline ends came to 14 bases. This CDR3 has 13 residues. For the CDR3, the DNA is TGCGCCCTGGGGGGACGGTCCAATCAGCCCCAGCATTTT. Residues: CALGGRSNQPQHF.

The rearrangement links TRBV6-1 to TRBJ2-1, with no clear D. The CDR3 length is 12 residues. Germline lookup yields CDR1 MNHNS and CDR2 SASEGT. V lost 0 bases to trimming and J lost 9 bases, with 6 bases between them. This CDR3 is CASSEAVVEQFF. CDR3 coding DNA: TGTGCCAGCAGTGAAGCGGTAGTTGAGCAGTTCTTC.

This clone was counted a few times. The CDR3 protein is CASSLSPGRINSPLHF. CDR3 nucleotides: TGTGCCAGCAGCTTAAGTCCAGGGAGAATTAATTCACCCCTCCACTTT. The chain combines TRBV7-2 with TRBJ1-6; possibly TRBD1 for D (5 bases). V gave up 2 bases and J gave up 6 bases, with 14 bases separating them. The length of the CDR3 is 16 residues. CDR1 is SGHTA, CDR2 FQGNSA, per germline.

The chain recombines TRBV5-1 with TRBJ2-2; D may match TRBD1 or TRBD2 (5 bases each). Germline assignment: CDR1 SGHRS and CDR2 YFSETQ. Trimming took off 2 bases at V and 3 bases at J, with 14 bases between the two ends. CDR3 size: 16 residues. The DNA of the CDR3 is TGCGCCAGCAGCTTACAATCGGGACCTTACACCGGGGAGCTGTTTTTT. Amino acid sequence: CASSLQSGPYTGELFF. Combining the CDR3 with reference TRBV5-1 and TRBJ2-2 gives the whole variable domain KAGVTQTPRYLIKTRGQQVTLSCSPISGHRSVSWYQQTPGQGLQFLFEYFSETQRNKGNFPGRFSGRQFSNSRSEMNVSTLELGDSALYLCASSLQSGPYTGELFFGEGSRLTVL.

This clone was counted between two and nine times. The chain's CDR3 is CASSPGSTGPENTGELFF. The CDR3 DNA sequence: TGCGCCAGCAGCCCCGGTTCAACAGGTCCCGAGAACACCGGGGAGCTGTTTTTT. V and J are TRBV5-1 and TRBJ2-2, with D maybe TRBD1 (5 bases). The CDR3 has 18 amino acids. CDR1 is SGHRS and CDR2 is YFSETQ in the germline V gene. The V end was cut by 4 bases, the J end by 1 base, with 20 bases between.

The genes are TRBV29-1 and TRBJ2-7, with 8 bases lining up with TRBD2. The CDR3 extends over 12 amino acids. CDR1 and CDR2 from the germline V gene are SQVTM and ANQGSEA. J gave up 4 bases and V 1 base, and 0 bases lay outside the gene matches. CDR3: CSVEGGGYEQYF. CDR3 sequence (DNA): TGCAGCGTTGAAGGCGGGGGGTACGAGCAGTACTTC.

The CDR3 region is CASSSTGRGEQFF. The CDR3 nucleotides read TGTGCCAGTAGTTCGACAGGGAGAGGTGAGCAGTTCTTC. This chain links TRBV19 with TRBJ2-1, with TRBD1 matching 7 bases. The CDR3 has 13 residues. Germline CDR1 is LNHDA and CDR2 is SQIVND (reference sequence). J was trimmed by 9 bases and V by 5 bases; bases with no gene match: 7.

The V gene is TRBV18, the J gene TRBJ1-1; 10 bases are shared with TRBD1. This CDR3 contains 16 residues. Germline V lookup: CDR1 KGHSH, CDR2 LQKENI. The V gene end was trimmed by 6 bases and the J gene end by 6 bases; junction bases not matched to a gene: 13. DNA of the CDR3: TGTGCCAGCTCGACCCGGGACAGGGGCCTGAGGGCTGAAGCTTTCTTT. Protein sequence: CASSTRDRGLRAEAFF.

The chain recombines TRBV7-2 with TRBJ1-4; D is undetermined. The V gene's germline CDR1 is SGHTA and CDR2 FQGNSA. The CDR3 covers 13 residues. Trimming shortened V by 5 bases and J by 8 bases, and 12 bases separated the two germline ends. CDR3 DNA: TGTGCCAGCAGCATTTCTCAGGCGGAAAAACTGTTTTTT. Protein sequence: CASSISQAEKLFF.